Below, one T cell receptor beta chain is given with its context. Its antigen remains unidentified. The CDR3 extends 3 residues past the end of the read, so its final part is completed from the germline J gene. Every participant had a single incident cervical HPV16 infection, and prevalent HPV16 infections were excluded. Cervical HPV DNA was detected with MY09/MY11 PCR, and genotyping was done with dot-blot hybridization. Roughly 15 mL of heparinized blood was centrifuged, after which the buffy coat was aliquoted, frozen at -30 degrees C, and then stored at -80 degrees C. Genomic DNA was extracted from buffy coat specimens using QIAGEN kits. This entry comes from a study of T cells in women clearing cervical HPV infection (dated by TCRdb to the late 2010s). Turning to the overall study: The cases were 20 to 25 women with histologically confirmed HPV16-related CIN3 or worse, and 2 of these cases were invasive cancers. The 25 controls were women who cleared a single incident HPV16 infection within 12 months without developing precancer or cancer. Blood from cases was collected at the visit at which the lesion was first identified, whereas blood from controls was collected once infection was no longer detected. For cases, a median interval of roughly 150 days, with an interquartile range of roughly 80 to 210 days, was observed between lesion detection and blood sampling. Because only a few women had HLA typing data, the possibility that HLA type acted as a confounder could not be ruled out. This exploratory proof-of-principle case-control study, nested within the Guanacaste HPV Natural History Study in Costa Rica, compared TCR repertoires among women with different cervical HPV16 outcomes. Cases and controls were matched on age within five years and on year of sample collection. Cases had a median age of approximately 35 years compared with about 40 for controls, and baseline characteristics showed no significant differences between the groups. In the parent cohort, around 9,800 women aged 18 or older were enrolled in Guanacaste, Costa Rica, during 1993 to 1994 and then followed for approximately seven years. Quality controls consisted of five blinded duplicates per group, for a total of 60 or so samples made up of about 50 participants and some 10 replicates.

The paper's findings and limits, for the study overall: By combining richness with V gene abundances, random forest classifiers separated cases from controls with an estimated AUC of roughly 0.84. TCR repertoire richness was significantly higher in CIN3+ cases than in controls across sequencing depths, while evenness did not differ. Lower TRBV6-7 relative abundance was observed in cases than in controls (roughly 0.12% versus 0.15%; Bonferroni P = 0.0008). Because of the cross-sectional design, the study could not determine whether the associations came before infection or resulted from infection, and neither effector/memory subsets nor HPV-specific T cells were isolated. Because T-cell numbers per sample were unknown, differences in richness could reflect varying T-cell content rather than repertoire biology.

The germline V gene specifies ENHRY as CDR1 and SYGVKD as CDR2. Including cysteine and phenylalanine, the CDR3 has 15 amino acids. The DNA has 36 bases, all within the CDR3, and is read from base 1. TCR beta CDR3 regions were amplified by multiplex PCR from an average of about 1,300 ng genomic DNA per sample using the immunoSEQ assay. To correct primer bias, the assay used a complete synthetic TCR repertoire to set an amplification baseline. Amplicons were sequenced on the Illumina platform. On the authors' methods: Sequences were error-corrected by clustering with frequency ratios and a modified nearest-neighbor algorithm and were then analyzed in the immunoSEQ Analyzer with IMGT gene definitions. At each rarefaction depth, TCR richness and evenness were averaged across 20 rarefaction repeats, and samples with fewer sequences than that depth were excluded. Wilcoxon rank sum tests with FDR correction were used to compare V, D and J gene relative abundances between the groups. In the blinded duplicates, the intraclass correlation was 90% to 96% for TCR richness and averaged 76.4% across 60 to 70 gene segments. TCRdb took this table from immuneACCESS and kept in-frame rearrangements with V and J called. Such tables lack part of the clones; where checked against another copy, unresolved V genes explain under half of the gap, and the rest is unexplained. For V, J and clone size, that table is used; D and trimming come from the DNA. The table held for this sample gives roughly 45,000 clones. The ten largest account for approximately 0.98% of the sample.

The chain is assembled from TRBV10-3 and TRBJ2-3, and TRBD1 aligns with 10 junction nucleotides. The sequence came from a woman between 18 and 69 years old with a cervical HPV16 infection that either progressed to CIN3+ or cleared (not recorded which). The sequenced sample consisted of blood buffy coat. This receptor carries the CDR3 CAISESRDRGETQYF. The part of the CDR3 DNA that was read is TGTGCCATCAGTGAGTCGAGGGACAGGGGTGAGACG.